Listed here are 2 T cell receptor beta chains from one sample, sequenced in a study of T cell responses to AZD1222 COVID-19 vaccine. Data came from immunoSEQ multiplex PCR; TCRdb stores just in-frame clones and leaves some out. The sample lists around 15,000 clones, under 90% occurring once. The sequencing here drew on peripheral blood, taken 28 days after the second AZD1222 dose. The receptor set was obtained from an adult who received the AZD1222 COVID-19 vaccine.

J is TRBJ1-2 and V is TRBV30; TRBD1 matches at 11 bases. Unmatched junction bases numbered 4, after V lost 2 bases and J lost 2 bases. The CDR3 sequence is 15 residues long. CDR1 and CDR2 (germline): GTSNPN, SVGIG (reference sequence). This CDR3 is CAWSTDRGQNYGYTF. CDR3 DNA: TGTGCCTGGAGTACGGACAGGGGGCAGAACTATGGCTACACCTTC.

This clone was found once. The V gene is TRBV19, the J gene TRBJ2-3; D remains ambiguous. This CDR3 is 11 amino acids long. V lost 4 bases and J lost 5, with 4 bases in between. Germline V gene lookup returns CDR1 LNHDA and CDR2 SQIVND (reference sequence). In DNA, the CDR3 is TGTGCCAGTAGTAATAGAGATACGCAGTATTTT. Translation gives CASSNRDTQYF.